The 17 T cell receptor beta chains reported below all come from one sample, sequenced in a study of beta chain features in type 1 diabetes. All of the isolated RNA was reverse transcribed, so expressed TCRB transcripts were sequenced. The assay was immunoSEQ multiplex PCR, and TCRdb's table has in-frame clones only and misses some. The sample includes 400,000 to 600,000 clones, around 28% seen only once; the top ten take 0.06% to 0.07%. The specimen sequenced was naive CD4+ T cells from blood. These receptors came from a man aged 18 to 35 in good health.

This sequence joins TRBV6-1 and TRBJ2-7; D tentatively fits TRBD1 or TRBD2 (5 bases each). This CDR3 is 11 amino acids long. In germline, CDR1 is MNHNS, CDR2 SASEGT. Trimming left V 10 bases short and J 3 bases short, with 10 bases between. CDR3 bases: TGTGCCACCCGGGGCGTCTACGAGCAGTACTTC. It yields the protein CATRGVYEQYF.

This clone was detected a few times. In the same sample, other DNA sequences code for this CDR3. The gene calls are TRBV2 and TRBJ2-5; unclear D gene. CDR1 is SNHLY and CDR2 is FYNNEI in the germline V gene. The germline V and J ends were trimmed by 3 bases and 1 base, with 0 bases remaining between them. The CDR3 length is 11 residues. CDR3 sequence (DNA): TGTGCCAGCAGTGACCAAGAGACCCAGTACTTC. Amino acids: CASSDQETQYF.

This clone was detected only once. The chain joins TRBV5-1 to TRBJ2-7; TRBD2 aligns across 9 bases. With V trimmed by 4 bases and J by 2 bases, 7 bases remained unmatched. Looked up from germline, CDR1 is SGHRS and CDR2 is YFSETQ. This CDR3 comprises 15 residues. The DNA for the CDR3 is TGCGCCAGCAGCCCTACGACTAGCGGAACCTACGAGCAGTACTTC. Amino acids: CASSPTTSGTYEQYF.

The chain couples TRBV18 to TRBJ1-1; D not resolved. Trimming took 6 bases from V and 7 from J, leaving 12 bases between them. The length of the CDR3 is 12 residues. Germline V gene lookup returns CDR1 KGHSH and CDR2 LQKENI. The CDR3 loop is CASSADGYEAFF. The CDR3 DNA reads TGTGCCAGCTCGGCTGACGGGTATGAAGCTTTCTTT.

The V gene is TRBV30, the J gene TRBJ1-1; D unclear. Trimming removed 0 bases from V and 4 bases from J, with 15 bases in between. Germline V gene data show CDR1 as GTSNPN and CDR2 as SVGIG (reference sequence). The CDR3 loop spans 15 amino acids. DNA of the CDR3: TGTGCCTGGAGTGTACTAAGGAGGCGGGGCACTGAAGCTTTCTTT. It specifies CAWSVLRRRGTEAFF.

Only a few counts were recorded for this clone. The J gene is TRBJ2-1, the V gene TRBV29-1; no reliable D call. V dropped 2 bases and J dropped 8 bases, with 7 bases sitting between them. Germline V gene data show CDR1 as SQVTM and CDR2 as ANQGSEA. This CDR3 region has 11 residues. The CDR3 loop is CSVERVDEQFF. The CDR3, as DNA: TGCAGCGTTGAAAGGGTTGATGAGCAGTTCTTC.

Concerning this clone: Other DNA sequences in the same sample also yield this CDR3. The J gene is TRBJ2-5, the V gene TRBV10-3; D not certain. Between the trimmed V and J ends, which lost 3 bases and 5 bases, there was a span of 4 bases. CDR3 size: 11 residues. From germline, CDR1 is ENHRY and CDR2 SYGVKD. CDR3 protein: CAISEGETQYF. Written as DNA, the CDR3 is TGTGCCATCAGTGAAGGGGAGACCCAGTACTTC.

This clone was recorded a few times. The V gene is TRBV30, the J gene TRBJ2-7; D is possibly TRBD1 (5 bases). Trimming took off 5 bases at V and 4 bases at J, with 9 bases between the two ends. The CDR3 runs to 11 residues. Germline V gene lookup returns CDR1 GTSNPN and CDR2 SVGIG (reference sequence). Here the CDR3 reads CAWDRVYEQYF. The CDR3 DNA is TGTGCCTGGGACAGAGTTTACGAGCAGTACTTC.

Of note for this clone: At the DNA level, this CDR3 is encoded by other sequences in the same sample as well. The CDR3 DNA is TGTGCCAGCAGCTTAGGCCTAGCGGGAGAATACGAGCAGTACTTC. It yields the protein CASSLGLAGEYEQYF. This sequence joins TRBV7-2 and TRBJ2-7, with 10 positions matching TRBD2. V lost 1 base and J lost 4; bases outside the gene matches: 4. The CDR3 is 15 residues long. CDR1 SGHTA and CDR2 FQGNSA come from the germline V gene.

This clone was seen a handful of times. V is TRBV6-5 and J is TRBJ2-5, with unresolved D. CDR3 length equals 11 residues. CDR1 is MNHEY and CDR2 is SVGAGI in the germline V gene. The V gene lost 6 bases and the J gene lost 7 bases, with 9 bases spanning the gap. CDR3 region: CASRQSGTQYF. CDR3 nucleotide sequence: TGTGCCAGCAGACAATCGGGGACCCAGTACTTC.

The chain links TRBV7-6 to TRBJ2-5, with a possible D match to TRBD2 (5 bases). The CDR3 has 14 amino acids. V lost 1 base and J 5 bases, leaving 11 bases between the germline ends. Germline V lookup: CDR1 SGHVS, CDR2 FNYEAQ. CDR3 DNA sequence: TGTGCCAGCAGCTTAGGTGGGAGCTTTGAGACCCAGTACTTC. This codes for CASSLGGSFETQYF.

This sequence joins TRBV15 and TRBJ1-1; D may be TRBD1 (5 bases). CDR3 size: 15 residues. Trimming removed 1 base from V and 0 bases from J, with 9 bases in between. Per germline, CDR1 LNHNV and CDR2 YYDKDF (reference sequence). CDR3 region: CATSRGPGMNTEAFF. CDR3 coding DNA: TGTGCCACCAGCAGAGGTCCAGGGATGAACACTGAAGCTTTCTTT. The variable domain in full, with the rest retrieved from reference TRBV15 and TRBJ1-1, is DAMVIQNPRYQVTQFGKPVTLSCSQTLNHNVMYWYQQKSSQAPKLLFHYYDKDFNNEADTPDNFQSRRPNTSFCFLDIRSPGLGDTAMYLCATSRGPGMNTEAFFGQGTRLTVV.

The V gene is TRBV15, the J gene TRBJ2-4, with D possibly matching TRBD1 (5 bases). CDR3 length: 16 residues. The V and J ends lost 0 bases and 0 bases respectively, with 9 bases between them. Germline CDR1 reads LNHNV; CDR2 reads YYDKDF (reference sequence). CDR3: CATSRDGAVAKNIQYF. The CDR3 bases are TGTGCCACCAGCAGAGATGGGGCAGTAGCCAAAAACATTCAGTACTTC.

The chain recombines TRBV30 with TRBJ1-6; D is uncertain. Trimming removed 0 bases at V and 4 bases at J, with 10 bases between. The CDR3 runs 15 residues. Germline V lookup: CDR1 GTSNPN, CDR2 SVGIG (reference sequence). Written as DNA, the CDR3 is TGTGCCTGGAGTGTCGAGACGGGGTATAATTCACCCCTCCACTTT. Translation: CAWSVETGYNSPLHF. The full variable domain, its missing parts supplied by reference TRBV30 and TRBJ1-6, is SQTIHQWPATLVQPVGSPLSLECTVEGTSNPNLYWYRQAAGRGLQLLFYSVGIGQISSEVPQNLSASRPQDRQFILSSKKLLLSDSGFYLCAWSVETGYNSPLHFGNGTRLTVT.

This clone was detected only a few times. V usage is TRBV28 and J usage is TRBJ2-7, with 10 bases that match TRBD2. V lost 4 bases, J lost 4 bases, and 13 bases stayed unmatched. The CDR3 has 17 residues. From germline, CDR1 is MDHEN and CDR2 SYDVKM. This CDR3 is CASSSSSGRALGYEQYF. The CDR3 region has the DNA TGTGCCAGCAGTTCTTCCAGCGGGAGGGCCCTCGGGTACGAGCAGTACTTC.

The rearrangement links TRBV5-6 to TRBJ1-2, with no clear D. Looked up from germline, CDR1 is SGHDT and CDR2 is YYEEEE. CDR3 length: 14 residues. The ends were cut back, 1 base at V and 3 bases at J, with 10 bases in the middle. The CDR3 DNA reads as TGTGCCAGCAGCTTGCGAGGCATTGACTATGGCTACACCTTC. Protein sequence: CASSLRGIDYGYTF.

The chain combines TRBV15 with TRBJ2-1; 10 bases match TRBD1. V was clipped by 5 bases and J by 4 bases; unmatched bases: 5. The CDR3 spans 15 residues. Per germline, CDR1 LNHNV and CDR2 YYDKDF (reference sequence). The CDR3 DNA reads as TGTGCCACCAGCCGGGACAGGGGAAGGTACAATGAGCAGTTCTTC. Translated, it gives CATSRDRGRYNEQFF.